These T cell receptor beta chains were read from a single sample in a study of blood T cells in healthy people across ages. TCRdb re-derived calls from the 5' RACE reads in MiXCR, one entry per CDR3 protein. The repertoire has about 1.1 million distinct CDR3 sequences, around two fifths of them found once; the top ten carry less than 15%. The sample consisted of blood. The receptors shown here come from a man between 18 and 35 years old in good health. Each CDR3 is given with its conserved first and last residue. The order of the fields is clone size, D gene, J gene, V gene, CDR3 DNA, CDR3 protein. D genes are given only for firm matches. A row's size may be missing; if present it is once, few, many or a size class.

clone size: -; D gene: -; J gene: TRBJ2-3; V gene: TRBV6-2/TRBV6-3; CDR3 DNA: TGTGCCAGCAGTTACAGGGCCCGGAGTACGCAGTATTTT; CDR3 protein: CASSYRARSTQYF
clone size: few; D gene: -; J gene: TRBJ2-3; V gene: TRBV7-9; CDR3 DNA: TGTGCCAGCAGCTCCCCCAGGACAGAAAGAACAGATACGCAGTATTTT; CDR3 protein: CASSSPRTERTDTQYF
clone size: few; D gene: -; J gene: TRBJ1-5; V gene: TRBV9; CDR3 DNA: TGTGCCAGCAGCGTCGGCGGGGTCAATCAGCCCCAGCATTTT; CDR3 protein: CASSVGGVNQPQHF
clone size: -; D gene: -; J gene: TRBJ1-2; V gene: TRBV10-2; CDR3 DNA: TGCGCCACCTCTAAGAAGGGGGGAGCTAACTATGGCTACACCTTC; CDR3 protein: CATSKKGGANYGYTF
clone size: -; D gene: -; J gene: TRBJ1-1; V gene: TRBV7-9; CDR3 DNA: TGTGCCCGCAGCTTTGGGGGAATTGGGACTGAAGCTTTCTTT; CDR3 protein: CARSFGGIGTEAFF
clone size: -; D gene: TRBD2; J gene: TRBJ2-3; V gene: TRBV4-1; CDR3 DNA: TGCGCCAGCAGCCGGGCGGGGGTTAGCAATACGCAGTATTTT; CDR3 protein: CASSRAGVSNTQYF
clone size: -; D gene: -; J gene: TRBJ1-5; V gene: TRBV20-1; CDR3 DNA: TGCAGTGCTAGCCCCAGGACGGGGCTCTACCAGCCCCAGCATTTT; CDR3 protein: CSASPRTGLYQPQHF
clone size: many; D gene: -; J gene: TRBJ2-3; V gene: TRBV7-2; CDR3 DNA: TGTGCCAGCAGCACCTACTTAACAGATACGCAGTATTTT; CDR3 protein: CASSTYLTDTQYF
clone size: -; D gene: -; J gene: TRBJ2-5; V gene: TRBV28; CDR3 DNA: TGTGCCAGCAGTTTACATCACGAAGAGACCCAGTACTTC; CDR3 protein: CASSLHHEETQYF
clone size: -; D gene: -; J gene: TRBJ1-4; V gene: TRBV20-1; CDR3 DNA: TGCAGTGCTAGAGACCAAAAAGCCCTTAATGGAAAACTGTTTTTT; CDR3 protein: CSARDQKALNGKLFF
clone size: -; D gene: -; J gene: TRBJ1-4; V gene: TRBV5-1; CDR3 DNA: TGCGCCAGCAGCCCCGGGGCCGCGGGTAATGAAAAACTGTTTTTT; CDR3 protein: CASSPGAAGNEKLFF
clone size: -; D gene: -; J gene: TRBJ2-1; V gene: TRBV19; CDR3 DNA: TGTGCCAGTAGTTCACCGGGAGAAAAGGACCACAATGAGCAGTTCTTC; CDR3 protein: CASSSPGEKDHNEQFF
clone size: -; D gene: -; J gene: TRBJ2-1; V gene: TRBV9; CDR3 DNA: TGTGCCAGCAGCCCCGTTGCATTTTCGGAGACCCAGTTCTTC; CDR3 protein: CASSPVAFSETQFF
clone size: few; D gene: -; J gene: TRBJ2-2; V gene: TRBV12-3/TRBV12-4; CDR3 DNA: TGTGCCAGCAGTTTAAGACAGTCCCTCCGAGTTACCGGGGAGCTGTTTTTT; CDR3 protein: CASSLRQSLRVTGELFF
clone size: -; D gene: TRBD2; J gene: TRBJ2-5; V gene: TRBV5-4; CDR3 DNA: TGTGCCAGCAGCTTCAGGACTAGCGGGGGTAGGGGTAATGAGCAGTACTTC; CDR3 protein: CASSFRTSGGRGNEQYF
clone size: -; D gene: TRBD1; J gene: TRBJ2-1; V gene: TRBV7-9; CDR3 DNA: TGTGCCAGCAGTGGGGCAGGGGGCTACAATGAGCAGTTCTTC; CDR3 protein: CASSGAGGYNEQFF
clone size: few; D gene: TRBD1; J gene: TRBJ1-1; V gene: TRBV12-3/TRBV12-4; CDR3 DNA: TGTGCCAGCAGCCGCGGGACAGTCGAAGCTTTCTTT; CDR3 protein: CASSRGTVEAFF
clone size: -; D gene: -; J gene: TRBJ1-4; V gene: TRBV7-9; CDR3 DNA: TGTGCCAGCAGCCAGGACCGCGGAAAAGCTAATGAAAAACTGTTTTTT; CDR3 protein: CASSQDRGKANEKLFF
clone size: -; D gene: -; J gene: TRBJ2-5; V gene: TRBV6-2/TRBV6-3; CDR3 DNA: TGTGCCAGCAGTGGGGCGGGCGGTGAGGAGACCCAGTACTTC; CDR3 protein: CASSGAGGEETQYF
clone size: -; D gene: TRBD1; J gene: TRBJ2-1; V gene: TRBV2; CDR3 DNA: TGTGCCAGCCAAGTGACAGGGTCCCACAATGAGCAGTTCTTC; CDR3 protein: CASQVTGSHNEQFF
clone size: -; D gene: -; J gene: TRBJ1-1; V gene: TRBV29-1; CDR3 DNA: TGCAGCGTTCAAGTCCGAAAAGCTGAAGCTTTCTTT; CDR3 protein: CSVQVRKAEAFF
clone size: -; D gene: -; J gene: TRBJ1-6; V gene: TRBV10-3; CDR3 DNA: TGTGCCACCCATAGTGACTCTGGTTCACCCCTCCACTTT; CDR3 protein: CATHSDSGSPLHF
clone size: -; D gene: TRBD1; J gene: TRBJ1-2; V gene: TRBV15; CDR3 DNA: TGTGCCACCAGCAGAGATAGGGGACAGGCCACCCTAGGTGTTAAAGGCTACACCTTC; CDR3 protein: CATSRDRGQATLGVKGYTF
clone size: many; D gene: TRBD2; J gene: TRBJ2-3; V gene: TRBV11-2; CDR3 DNA: TGTGCCAGCAGCTTTGTGGGACTAGGCATTCGCACAGATACGCAGTATTTT; CDR3 protein: CASSFVGLGIRTDTQYF
clone size: few; D gene: TRBD1; J gene: TRBJ1-1; V gene: TRBV27; CDR3 DNA: TGTGCCAGCAGTTTAGTGACAGGGGGCGAAGCTTTCTTT; CDR3 protein: CASSLVTGGEAFF
clone size: few; D gene: -; J gene: TRBJ2-7; V gene: TRBV5-5; CDR3 DNA: TGTGCCAGCGAATTAACCCGAGATCGGGACGAGCAGTACTTC; CDR3 protein: CASELTRDRDEQYF
clone size: few; D gene: TRBD1; J gene: TRBJ1-1; V gene: TRBV9; CDR3 DNA: TGTGCCAGCAGCGAGATAAGACAGGGTGCTGAAGCTTTCTTT; CDR3 protein: CASSEIRQGAEAFF
clone size: -; D gene: TRBD1; J gene: TRBJ1-2; V gene: TRBV2; CDR3 DNA: TGTGCCAGCAGGGACAGGGACAGAAGTAACTATGGCTACACCTTC; CDR3 protein: CASRDRDRSNYGYTF
clone size: -; D gene: -; J gene: TRBJ1-1; V gene: TRBV3-1; CDR3 DNA: TGTGCCAGCAGCCTCCAGTTAGGACGGGACACTGAAGCTTTCTTT; CDR3 protein: CASSLQLGRDTEAFF
clone size: once; D gene: TRBD1; J gene: TRBJ1-4; V gene: TRBV28; CDR3 DNA: TGTGCCAGCAGTCCCGGGACAGGTCTTGAAAAACTGTTTTTT; CDR3 protein: CASSPGTGLEKLFF
clone size: few; D gene: -; J gene: TRBJ1-2; V gene: TRBV20-1; CDR3 DNA: TGCAGTGCTAGAGATCAGGGACTAAAGGGCTACACCTTC; CDR3 protein: CSARDQGLKGYTF